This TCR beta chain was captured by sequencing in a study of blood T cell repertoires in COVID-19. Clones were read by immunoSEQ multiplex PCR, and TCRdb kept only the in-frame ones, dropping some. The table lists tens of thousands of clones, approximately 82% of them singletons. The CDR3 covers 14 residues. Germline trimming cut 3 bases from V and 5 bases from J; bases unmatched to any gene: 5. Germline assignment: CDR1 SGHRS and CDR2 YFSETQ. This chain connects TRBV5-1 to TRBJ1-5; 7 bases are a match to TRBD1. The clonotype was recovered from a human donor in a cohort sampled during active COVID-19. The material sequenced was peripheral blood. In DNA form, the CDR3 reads TGCGCCAGCAGCTCCGGACAGGAGCATCAGCCCCAGCATTTT. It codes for CASSSGQEHQPQHF.